These 10 T cell receptor beta chains share one sample of origin, sequenced in a study of GPR56 and killer-like receptors on CD4 memory cells (dated by TCRdb to between 2019 and 2020). The data were produced on an Illumina HiSeq 2500. Once TCRdb had reprocessed the reads, it stored one entry per CDR3 protein sequence and supplied no DNA. The table for this sample lists about 2,900 distinct CDR3 sequences. The top ten clonotypes cover more than 2.5% of the sample. Five KLR/GPR56-defined CD4+ populations were enriched by fluorescence-activated cell sorting before TCRbeta sequencing. Sequencing was carried out using memory CD4+ T cells from blood. The receptor set was obtained from a human donor in good health.

This clonotype shows up as medium-sized by frequency. This sequence joins TRBV6-6 and TRBJ2-2; TCRdb indicates TRBD1, and absent DNA this call remains unverified. In germline, CDR1 is MNHNY, CDR2 SVGAGI (reference sequence). The CDR3 extends over 17 amino acids. The CDR3 region is CASSAQGQRGVVGELFF.

The V gene is TRBV20-1, the J gene TRBJ2-3; as DNA is missing, the TRBD2 call by TCRdb cannot be tested. Germline CDR1 and CDR2: DFQATT and SNEGSKA (reference sequence). The CDR3 spans 16 residues. CDR3 amino acids: CSAPYWFSGVEDTQYF.

This clonotype is identified as medium-sized (0.01 to 0.1%) from frequency. V usage is TRBV19 and J usage is TRBJ1-4; TCRdb outputs TRBD1, but without DNA this stays unchecked. CDR1 and CDR2 (germline): LNHDA, SQIVND (reference sequence). The CDR3 covers 15 residues. The CDR3 sequence: CASPSRVPGDEKLFF.

The chain joins TRBV10-2 to TRBJ2-7; the TRBD1 assignment by TCRdb is unverifiable without DNA. The CDR3 is made up of 13 amino acids. Germline V lookup: CDR1 WSHSY, CDR2 SAAADI. The CDR3: CATGPGQGYEQYF.

Its frequency marks this clonotype as large. The CDR3 reads CASSLRAGNTDTQYF. The gene calls are TRBV27 and TRBJ2-3; as DNA is missing, the TRBD1 call by TCRdb cannot be tested. The CDR3 spans 15 residues. Germline V gene sequence: CDR1 MNHEY, CDR2 SMNVEV (reference sequence).

This clonotype registers medium-sized by frequency. The V and J genes are TRBV19 and TRBJ1-3; TCRdb's assignment of TRBD1 cannot be checked, as there is no DNA. Germline V gene sequence: CDR1 LNHDA, CDR2 SQIVND (reference sequence). This CDR3 comprises 15 residues. CDR3 sequence: CASSDTGGVGNTIYF.

This sequence joins TRBV20-1 and TRBJ1-2; the TCRdb call, TRBD1, lacks DNA for checking. Looked up from germline, CDR1 is DFQATT and CDR2 is SNEGSKA (reference sequence). This CDR3 is built from 12 residues. CDR3 region: CSAQTQGRGYTF.

The rearrangement joins TRBV7-6 to TRBJ2-5; TCRdb names TRBD2, which stays unverified in the absence of DNA. This CDR3 is 12 amino acids long. The V gene's germline CDR1 is SGHVS and CDR2 FNYEAQ. This CDR3 is CASSFGLETQYF.

This clonotype shows up as large by frequency. The chain uses TRBV19 and TRBJ2-4; no DNA is available, so the TRBD1 call from TCRdb remains unchecked. Germline V CDR1 and CDR2: LNHDA, SQIVND (reference sequence). CDR3 length equals 14 residues. The CDR3 reads CASSPGDVKNIQYF. The whole variable domain, remainder taken from reference TRBV19 and TRBJ2-4, is DGGITQSPKYLFRKEGQNVTLSCEQNLNHDAMYWYRQDPGQGLRLIYYSQIVNDFQKGDIAEGYSVSREKKESFPLTVTSAQKNPTAFYLCASSPGDVKNIQYFGAGTRLSVL.

The chain has TRBV2 and TRBJ2-5; the D call of TRBD2 rests on TCRdb alone, since no DNA is present to check it. Germline CDR1 reads SNHLY; CDR2 reads FYNNEI. This CDR3 has 17 residues. The CDR3 sequence: CASSEAWLAGGQETQYF.